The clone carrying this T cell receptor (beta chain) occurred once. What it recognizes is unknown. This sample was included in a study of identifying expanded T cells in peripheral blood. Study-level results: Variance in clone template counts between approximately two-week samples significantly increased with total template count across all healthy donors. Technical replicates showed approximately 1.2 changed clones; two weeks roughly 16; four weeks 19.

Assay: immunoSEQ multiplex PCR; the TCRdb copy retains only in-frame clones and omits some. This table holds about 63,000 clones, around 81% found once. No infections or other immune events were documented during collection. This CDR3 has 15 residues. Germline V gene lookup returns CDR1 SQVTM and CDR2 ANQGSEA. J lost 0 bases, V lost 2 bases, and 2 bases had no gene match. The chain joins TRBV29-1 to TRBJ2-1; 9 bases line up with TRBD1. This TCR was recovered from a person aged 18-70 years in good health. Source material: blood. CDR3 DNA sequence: TGCAGCGTTGAACTACAGGGGGCCTCCTACAATGAGCAGTTCTTC. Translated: CSVELQGASYNEQFF.